These 4 T cell receptor beta chains share one sample of origin, sequenced in a study of blood T cell repertoires in COVID-19. Method: immunoSEQ multiplex PCR; TCRdb's copy keeps in-frame clones and lacks some. The sample carries about 170,000 clones, approximately 82% recorded once. The sample consisted of PBMCs or T cells enriched from blood (not recorded which). The receptors stem from a woman aged 50 to 60 who had recovered from COVID-19.

The rearrangement links TRBV27 to TRBJ2-1; 8 bases match TRBD2. This CDR3 is 16 amino acids long. Germline loops: CDR1 MNHEY, CDR2 SMNVEV (reference sequence). J gave up 4 bases and V 5 bases, and 10 bases lay outside the gene matches. The CDR3: CASSPFGGRLYNEQFF. The CDR3 nucleotides read TGTGCCAGCAGTCCCTTTGGCGGGAGGCTATACAATGAGCAGTTCTTC.

This chain joins TRBV19 and TRBJ2-3, with 12 bases lining up with TRBD2. The CDR3 length is 15 residues. V was clipped by 6 bases and J by 4 bases; unmatched bases: 5. The germline CDR1 and CDR2 sequences are LNHDA and SQIVND (reference sequence). The CDR3 spells CASRMTSGSADTQYF. CDR3 sequence (DNA): TGTGCCAGTAGGATGACTAGCGGGAGTGCAGATACGCAGTATTTT.

The CDR3 sequence: CATSRETYSYNEQFF. The CDR3 nucleotides are TGTGCCACCAGCAGGGAGACTTACTCCTACAATGAGCAGTTCTTC. V and J are TRBV15 and TRBJ2-1; D uncertain. The length of the CDR3 is 15 residues. The germline V gene has CDR1 LNHNV and CDR2 YYDKDF (reference sequence). The V end lost 3 bases, the J end lost 0 bases, and 9 bases lay between the germline ends.

Concerning this clone: The junction shows a germline mismatch at one end, possibly a read error. V usage is TRBV7-7 and J usage is TRBJ2-5, with 7 bases aligning to TRBD1. The germline gives CDR1 SSHAT, CDR2 FNYEAQ (reference sequence). This CDR3 is built from 15 residues. CDR3 in amino acids: CASSNRGTAQETQYF. Here the CDR3 DNA reads TGTGCTAGCAGCAACCGTGGGACAGCCCAAGAGACCCAGTACTTC.